These 4 T cell receptor beta chains were sequenced from one sample in a study of cytomegalovirus exposure and HLA in healthy donors. Both 60 Vbeta primers and 13 Jbeta primers went into the PCR. Only in-frame clones appear in the TCRdb table, and some are missing; sequencing was by immunoSEQ multiplex PCR. The sample carries some 110,000 clones, over 9.5% recorded once. The specimen was PBMCs. Source of these receptors: a man aged 35 to 55 in good health and CMV-seropositive.

J is TRBJ2-3 and V is TRBV11-3, with a tentative D call TRBD2 (5 bases). The CDR3 is 17 residues long. V lost 0 bases, J lost 1 base, and 14 bases lay in between. Per the germline V gene, CDR1 is SGHNT and CDR2 is YENEEA. CDR3 in amino acids: CASSLDPVAQRTDTQYF. CDR3 nucleotides: TGTGCCAGCAGCTTAGATCCGGTAGCGCAACGCACAGATACGCAGTATTTT.

In this sample, this clone turned up a few times. V is TRBV7-9 and J is TRBJ1-2, with TRBD1 matching 7 bases. This CDR3 is 12 amino acids long. J was trimmed by 4 bases and V by 5 bases; bases with no gene match: 1. CDR1 and CDR2 (germline): SEHNR, FQNEAQ (reference sequence). The CDR3 sequence: CASSRQGYGYTF. DNA of the CDR3: TGTGCCAGCAGCCGACAGGGCTATGGCTACACCTTC.

Only a few counts were recorded for this clone. V and J are TRBV4-2 and TRBJ1-5; D call uncertain. Germline CDR1 and CDR2: LGHNA and YNFKEQ. V was trimmed by 3 bases and J by 4 bases, leaving 19 bases between them. The CDR3 runs to 17 residues. CDR3 sequence: CASSQVREGSGNQPQHF. CDR3 nucleotides: TGTGCCAGCAGCCAGGTGAGGGAAGGATCCGGGAATCAGCCCCAGCATTTT.

This clone appeared a few times. The rearrangement joins TRBV27 to TRBJ1-4; possible D gene TRBD1, 6 bases. CDR1 MNHEY and CDR2 SMNVEV come from the germline V gene (reference sequence). The CDR3 extends over 17 amino acids. V was trimmed by 4 bases and J by 7 bases, leaving 22 bases between them. CDR3 residues: CASSSHPLPGAFEKLFF. For the CDR3, the DNA is TGTGCCAGCAGTTCCCACCCACTGCCAGGGGCCTTTGAAAAACTGTTTTTT.